These 11 T cell receptor beta chains were sequenced from one sample in a study of blood T cell repertoires in COVID-19. The assay was immunoSEQ multiplex PCR, and TCRdb's table has in-frame clones only and misses some. The top ten clones hold over 10% of a sample with 85,000 to 110,000 clones, 75% to 90% of them seen once. Sequencing used peripheral blood. The receptors stem from a human donor in a cohort sampled during active or convalescent COVID-19.

Details on this clone: This clone may be a read error of a much larger clone one base away. Other DNA variants within this sample encode the same CDR3. The gene calls are TRBV7-3 and TRBJ1-1, with a tentative D call TRBD1 (5 bases). Germline loops: CDR1 SGHTA, CDR2 FQGTGA. The germline V and J ends were trimmed by 2 bases and 4 bases, with 8 bases remaining between them. This CDR3 region has 13 residues. The CDR3 region has the DNA TGTGCCAGCAGCTTATCGGGGGGCACTGAAGCTTTCTTT. It translates to CASSLSGGTEAFF.

CDR3 DNA: TGTGCCAGCAGCTTAGGTCTGGGCAGTAACTATGGCTACACCTTC. Translation: CASSLGLGSNYGYTF. The V gene is TRBV7-9, the J gene TRBJ1-2; D is unresolved. The length of the CDR3 is 15 residues. The germline CDR1 and CDR2 sequences are SEHNR and FQNEAQ (reference sequence). V lost 1 base and J lost 1, with 10 bases in between.

The rearrangement links TRBV6-6 to TRBJ2-3; 9 bases are shared with TRBD1. Germline V gives CDR1 MNHNY, CDR2 SVGAGI (reference sequence). The CDR3 sequence is 16 residues long. J lost 5 bases, V lost 6 bases, and 12 bases had no gene match. The CDR3: CASSEAGQGNRDTQYF. CDR3 DNA sequence: TGTGCCAGCAGCGAGGCGGGACAGGGTAACCGAGATACGCAGTATTTT.

The chain combines TRBV10-3 with TRBJ1-3, with D hard to call. Trimming took off 2 bases at V and 3 bases at J, with 11 bases between the two ends. CDR1 is ENHRY, CDR2 SYGVKD, per germline. The CDR3 loop spans 15 amino acids. The CDR3 sequence: CAISEAGVGGNTIYF. CDR3 DNA sequence: TGTGCCATCAGTGAGGCAGGTGTTGGTGGAAACACCATATATTTT.

Here the CDR3 reads CASSLEGSTNYGYTF. CDR3 sequence (DNA): TGTGCCAGCAGCTTAGAGGGCTCTACTAACTATGGCTACACCTTC. This chain joins TRBV11-2 and TRBJ1-2, with D unclear. Trimming pared 0 bases from V and 0 bases from J, leaving 8 bases between. The CDR3 extends over 15 amino acids. From germline, CDR1 is SGHAT and CDR2 FQNNGV.

The CDR3 sequence: CASSLGGGQGSPLHF. The CDR3 nucleotides are TGTGCCAGCAGCTTAGGAGGGGGACAGGGGTCACCCCTCCACTTT. The chain has TRBV7-3 and TRBJ1-6; 10 bases align to TRBD1. The germline CDR1 and CDR2 sequences are SGHTA and FQGTGA. The CDR3 runs to 15 residues. With 2 bases clipped from V and 10 bases from J, the junction kept 5 bases outside the gene matches.

The chain carries TRBV24-1 and TRBJ2-7; tentative D call: TRBD2 (5 bases). Germline-derived CDR1 and CDR2 are KGHDR and SFDVKD. There are 14 residues in the CDR3. V lost 9 bases and J 9 bases, leaving 23 bases between the germline ends. The CDR3 DNA is TGTGCCACCTCGGATTCCGGGTCCGGGGTAAGGCAGTACTTC. Encoded protein: CATSDSGSGVRQYF.

The genes are TRBV5-6 and TRBJ1-2; D is ambiguous. Trimming took 0 bases from V and 4 from J, leaving 10 bases between them. CDR1 and CDR2 (germline): SGHDT, YYEEEE. This CDR3 is 14 amino acids long. The CDR3 DNA sequence: TGTGCCAGCAGCTTGGGGCAGACACCCTATGGCTACACCTTC. It translates to CASSLGQTPYGYTF.

V and J are TRBV29-1 and TRBJ2-5; D might be TRBD2 (6 bases). The V and J ends lost 4 bases and 1 base respectively, with 10 bases between them. CDR1 is SQVTM and CDR2 is ANQGSEA in the germline V gene. CDR3 length: 13 amino acids. The CDR3 here is CSVALRGQETQYF. The CDR3 DNA reads TGCAGCGTTGCTCTGCGGGGCCAAGAGACCCAGTACTTC.

This clone has only a few counts. V and J are TRBV29-1 and TRBJ1-2; TRBD1 matches 8 bases. V gave up 4 bases and J gave up 7 bases; unmatched junction bases: 2. The length of the CDR3 is 11 residues. The germline CDR1 and CDR2 sequences are SQVTM and ANQGSEA. The CDR3: CSVGTGFGYTF. CDR3 in DNA: TGCAGCGTTGGGACAGGGTTTGGCTACACCTTC.

The chain recombines TRBV30 with TRBJ1-4; no clear D gene. V lost 4 bases and J lost 3, with 9 bases in between. CDR3 size: 13 residues. Germline CDR1 is GTSNPN and CDR2 is SVGIG (reference sequence). The CDR3 protein is CAWTNPANEKLFF. The CDR3 DNA reads TGTGCCTGGACCAATCCGGCTAATGAAAAACTGTTTTTT.